This is a list of T cell receptor beta chains from one sample in a study of molecular identifiers for immune sequencing clone quantification. From the PCR reads, TCRdb called clonotypes with MiXCR, one entry per CDR3 protein. This sample has about 320,000 distinct CDR3 sequences; about a quarter occur once, and the top ten carry roughly 0.7%. The sample consisted of naive CD8+ T cells from blood, with Jurkat cell RNA spiked in. These receptors originate from a human donor in good health. Some libraries in this study had Jurkat cell RNA spiked in. The CDR3 runs from the conserved cysteine through the conserved F or W. Some rows have no size entry. The others give once, few or many, or a class for an expanded clone.

V gene,clone size,J gene,CDR3 protein
TRBV10-3,-,TRBJ2-7,CAISEATGHEQYF
TRBV13,few,TRBJ2-7,CASSSELRGMDEQYF
TRBV5-1,-,TRBJ1-4,CASSSYESQTPSGNEKLFF
TRBV6-2/TRBV6-3,-,TRBJ2-3,CASSYGRGLTDTQYF
TRBV7-2,few,TRBJ1-6,CASSPGIRDSPLHF
TRBV6-5,few,TRBJ2-7,CASNGPSGSTYEQYF
TRBV7-9,-,TRBJ1-4,CASSLRGGSNEKLFF
TRBV4-3,few,TRBJ2-3,CASSPWGGPTDTQYF
TRBV20-1,many,TRBJ1-1,CSARAGQGPEAFF
TRBV29-1,many,TRBJ2-3,CSVEKLGATDTQYF